The subject of this entry is one T cell receptor (beta chain). Its antigen is unidentified. The repertoire was sequenced with immunoSEQ multiplex PCR; TCRdb's copy has only in-frame clones and lacks some. The sample yields roughly 100,000 clones, 85% seen once. These data come from a study of cytomegalovirus exposure and HLA in healthy donors. Study-wide points: Confirmation in vitro established that three CMV-associated chains were specific for CMV antigens.

The CDR3 totals 15 residues. V was pared by 6 bases and J by 4 bases, with 11 bases of the junction left unmatched. Germline V CDR1 and CDR2: MDHEN, SYDVKM. The chain uses TRBV28 and TRBJ2-7, with 8 bases that match TRBD2. The sequenced sample was PBMCs. The origin of this receptor is a man between 18 and 35 years old in good health and CMV-seropositive. CDR3 residues: CASSSSGGVEYEQYF. In DNA, the CDR3 is TGTGCCAGCAGCTCCTCCGGGGGGGTAGAGTACGAGCAGTACTTC.